This T cell receptor (beta chain) was sequenced during a study of response to subunit inactivated influenza vaccine. Study-wide points: Authors suggested each seasonal influenza vaccination recruits few new T cells.

TCRdb fed the RT-PCR reads into MiXCR, producing one record per CDR3 protein. The sample includes about 800,000 distinct CDR3 sequences, over 20% seen only once; the top ten take 9.5% to 13%. V lost 5 bases, J lost 7 bases, and 8 bases stayed unmatched. Germline loops: CDR1 ENHRY, CDR2 SYGVKD. CDR3 length: 14 residues. Comments on this clonotype: Its target is unknown.

The V gene is TRBV10-3, the J gene TRBJ1-1; 9 bases align to TRBD1. The specimen comprised PBMCs from blood, sampled roughly 5 days after vaccination. The receptor's source is a man aged 50 or older who received an inactivated influenza vaccine. CDR3 coding DNA: TGTGCCATCAGTACCGGGACAGGGAATGGTGAAGCTTTCTTT. This codes for CAISTGTGNGEAFF.